The 9 T cell receptor beta chains in this list originate from one sample, sequenced in a study of cytomegalovirus exposure and HLA in healthy donors. Amplification used 60 Vbeta primers and 13 Jbeta primers. Profiled with immunoSEQ multiplex PCR; TCRdb holds only in-frame clones, not every one. This table holds some 89,000 clones, 80% to 90% found once. Input material: PBMCs. The receptors here all came from a woman younger than 45 in good health and CMV-seronegative.

The chain combines TRBV28 with TRBJ2-7, with 9 bases identical to TRBD1. The CDR3 spans 14 residues. The germline V gene has CDR1 MDHEN and CDR2 SYDVKM. After removal of 11 bases from V and 5 bases from J, the junction contained 13 bases not matched to a gene. The CDR3 DNA follows: TGTGCCTCGCAGGGGGACAGGGTGTCCCACGAGCAGTACTTC. Translating it yields CASQGDRVSHEQYF.

The genes are TRBV6-6 and TRBJ1-5; 7 positions match TRBD1. Germline lookup yields CDR1 MNHNY and CDR2 SVGAGI (reference sequence). J was trimmed by 4 bases and V by 6 bases; bases with no gene match: 9. CDR3 size: 15 residues. Here the CDR3 reads CASRLPGGANQPQHF. CDR3 bases: TGTGCCAGCAGACTCCCAGGGGGAGCGAATCAGCCCCAGCATTTT.

The gene calls are TRBV18 and TRBJ2-1; 8 bases agree with TRBD2. The germline V gene has CDR1 KGHSH and CDR2 LQKENI. Trimming at V came to 1 base and at J to 9 bases, leaving 2 bases not matched to a gene. The CDR3 length is 13 residues. In DNA form, the CDR3 reads TGTGCCAGCTCACCACTTGCGGGGGGTGAGCAGTTCTTC. Protein: CASSPLAGGEQFF.

V usage is TRBV18 and J usage is TRBJ1-1; 8 nucleotides match TRBD1. V lost 6 bases, J lost 2 bases, and 8 bases stayed unmatched. The CDR3 contains 15 residues. CDR1 KGHSH and CDR2 LQKENI come from the germline V gene. The CDR3 loop reads CASSLQGAGNTEAFF. CDR3 in DNA: TGTGCCAGCTCCCTGCAGGGGGCAGGAAACACTGAAGCTTTCTTT.

The chain is built from TRBV28 and TRBJ2-5; D not certain. The ends were cut back, 2 bases at V and 2 bases at J, with 6 bases in the middle. Germline lookup yields CDR1 MDHEN and CDR2 SYDVKM. This CDR3 is built from 13 residues. CDR3 DNA: TGTGCCAGCAGTTTAGGCGGACAAGAGACCCAGTACTTC. Protein product: CASSLGGQETQYF.

This rearrangement joins TRBV19 to TRBJ1-1; a weak D match, TRBD1 (5 bases). This CDR3 is 14 amino acids long. Germline V gives CDR1 LNHDA, CDR2 SQIVND (reference sequence). Trimming stripped 8 bases from V and 2 bases from J, with 15 bases between. This CDR3 is CASGLGLTNTEAFF. The CDR3 DNA sequence: TGTGCCAGTGGATTGGGGCTTACTAACACTGAAGCTTTCTTT.

The V gene is TRBV18, the J gene TRBJ2-7, with TRBD2 matching 8 bases. J was trimmed by 2 bases and V by 6 bases; bases with no gene match: 9. Germline V gives CDR1 KGHSH, CDR2 LQKENI. This CDR3 contains 15 residues. CDR3 nucleotide sequence: TGTGCCAGCTCGTATAGCGGGACGGCAACCTACGAGCAGTACTTC. This gives the protein CASSYSGTATYEQYF.

The chain is built from TRBV6-6 and TRBJ2-1; 10 bases map to TRBD1. The trim removed 0 bases at V and 8 bases at J, leaving 7 bases unmatched. Germline loops: CDR1 MNHNY, CDR2 SVGAGI (reference sequence). The CDR3 contains 16 residues. This CDR3 reads CASSYSSGQGRDEQFF. The CDR3 DNA reads as TGTGCCAGCAGTTACTCCTCGGGACAGGGGAGGGATGAGCAGTTCTTC.

This clone turned up a few times. The chain is built from TRBV28 and TRBJ2-3; 9 nucleotides line up with TRBD2. V lost 3 bases, J lost 0 bases, and 16 bases stayed unmatched. The CDR3 has 20 amino acids. Germline loops: CDR1 MDHEN, CDR2 SYDVKM. This CDR3 is CASSFIRAKAGGPSTDTQYF. CDR3 nucleotides: TGTGCCAGCAGTTTTATTAGGGCTAAAGCGGGGGGACCTAGCACAGATACGCAGTATTTT.